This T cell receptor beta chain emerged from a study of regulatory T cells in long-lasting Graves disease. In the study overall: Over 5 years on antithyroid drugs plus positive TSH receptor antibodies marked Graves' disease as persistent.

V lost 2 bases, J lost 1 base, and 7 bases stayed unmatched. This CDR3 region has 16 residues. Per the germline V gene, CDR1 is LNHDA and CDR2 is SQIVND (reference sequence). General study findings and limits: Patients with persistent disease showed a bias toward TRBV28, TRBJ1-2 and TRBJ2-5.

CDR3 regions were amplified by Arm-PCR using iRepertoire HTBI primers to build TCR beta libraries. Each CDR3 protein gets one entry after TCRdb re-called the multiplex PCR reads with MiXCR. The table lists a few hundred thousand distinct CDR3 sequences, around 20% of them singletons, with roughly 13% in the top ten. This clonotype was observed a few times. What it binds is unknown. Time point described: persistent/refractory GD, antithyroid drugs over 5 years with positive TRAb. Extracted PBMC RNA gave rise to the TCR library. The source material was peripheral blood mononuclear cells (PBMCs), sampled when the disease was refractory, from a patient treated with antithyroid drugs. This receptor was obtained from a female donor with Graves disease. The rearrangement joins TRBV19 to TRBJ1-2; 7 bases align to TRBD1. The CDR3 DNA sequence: TGTGCCAGTAGTATAACCGGGACAGAATATAACTATGGCTACACCTTC. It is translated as CASSITGTEYNYGYTF.